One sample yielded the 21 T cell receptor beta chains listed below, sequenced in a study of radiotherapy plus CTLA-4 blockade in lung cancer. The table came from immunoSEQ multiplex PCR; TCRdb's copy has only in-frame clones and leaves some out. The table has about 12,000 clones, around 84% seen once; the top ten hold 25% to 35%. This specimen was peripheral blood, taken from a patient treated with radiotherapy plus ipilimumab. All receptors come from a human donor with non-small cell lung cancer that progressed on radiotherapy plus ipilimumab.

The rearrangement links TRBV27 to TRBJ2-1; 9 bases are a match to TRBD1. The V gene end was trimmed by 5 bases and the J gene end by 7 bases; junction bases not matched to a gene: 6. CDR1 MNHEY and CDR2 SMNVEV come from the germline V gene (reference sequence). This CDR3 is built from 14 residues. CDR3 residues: CASSDKGTGNEQFF. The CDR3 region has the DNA TGTGCCAGCAGTGACAAGGGGACAGGGAATGAGCAGTTCTTC.

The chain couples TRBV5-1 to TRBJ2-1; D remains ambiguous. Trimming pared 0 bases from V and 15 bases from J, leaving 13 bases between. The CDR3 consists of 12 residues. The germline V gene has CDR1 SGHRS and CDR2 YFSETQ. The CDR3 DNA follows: TGCGCCAGCAGCTTGGTTGGGAAATTGCTGTTCTTC. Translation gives CASSLVGKLLFF. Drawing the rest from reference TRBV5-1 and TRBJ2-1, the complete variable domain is KAGVTQTPRYLIKTRGQQVTLSCSPISGHRSVSWYQQTPGQGLQFLFEYFSETQRNKGNFPGRFSGRQFSNSRSEMNVSTLELGDSALYLCASSLVGKLLFFGPGTRLTVL.

CDR3 DNA sequence: TGTGCCACCAGCAGAGATGTGACAGGGGCTACGGGGGGCTACACCTTC. Translation: CATSRDVTGATGGYTF. The genes are TRBV15 and TRBJ1-2; the match to TRBD1 covers 8 bases. The CDR3 consists of 16 residues. Trimming cost V 0 bases and J 8 bases; bases outside gene matches: 11. Germline-derived CDR1 and CDR2 are LNHNV and YYDKDF (reference sequence).

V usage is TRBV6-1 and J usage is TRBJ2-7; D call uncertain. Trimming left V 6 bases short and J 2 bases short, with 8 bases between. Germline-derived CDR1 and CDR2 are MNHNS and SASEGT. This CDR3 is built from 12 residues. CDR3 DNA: TGTGCCAGCAGGCTAGGGCCCTACGAGCAGTACTTC. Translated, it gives CASRLGPYEQYF.

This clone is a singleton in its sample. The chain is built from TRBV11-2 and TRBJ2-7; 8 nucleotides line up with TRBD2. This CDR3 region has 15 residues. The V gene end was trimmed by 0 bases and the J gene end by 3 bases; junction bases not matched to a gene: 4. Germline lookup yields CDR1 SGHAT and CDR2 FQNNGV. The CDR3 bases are TGTGCCAGCAGCTTAGATACTAGCGGATACTACGAGCAGTACTTC. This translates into CASSLDTSGYYEQYF.

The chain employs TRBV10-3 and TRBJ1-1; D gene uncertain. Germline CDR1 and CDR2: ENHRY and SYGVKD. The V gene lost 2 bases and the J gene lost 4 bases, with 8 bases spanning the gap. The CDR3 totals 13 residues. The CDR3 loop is CAISEGGGTEAFF. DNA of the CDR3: TGTGCCATCAGTGAGGGCGGTGGCACTGAAGCTTTCTTT.

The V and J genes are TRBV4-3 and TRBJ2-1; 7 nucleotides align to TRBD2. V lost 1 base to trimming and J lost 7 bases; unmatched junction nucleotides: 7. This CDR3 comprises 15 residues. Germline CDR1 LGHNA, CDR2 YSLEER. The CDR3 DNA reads TGCGCCAGCAGCCAAGTGGCGGGACTATCTAATGAGCAGTTCTTC. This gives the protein CASSQVAGLSNEQFF.

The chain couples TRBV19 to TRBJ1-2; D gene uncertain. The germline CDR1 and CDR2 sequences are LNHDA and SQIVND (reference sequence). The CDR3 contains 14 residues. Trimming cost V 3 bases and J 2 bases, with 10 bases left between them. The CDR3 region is CASSMTPRNYGYTF. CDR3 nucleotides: TGTGCCAGTAGTATGACACCACGAAACTATGGCTACACCTTC.

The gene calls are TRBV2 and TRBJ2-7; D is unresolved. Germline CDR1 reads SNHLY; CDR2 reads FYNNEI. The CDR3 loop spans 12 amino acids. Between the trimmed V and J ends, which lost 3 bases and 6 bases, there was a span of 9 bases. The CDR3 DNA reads TGTGCCAGCAGTGACAGTAAAATCGAGCAGTACTTC. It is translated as CASSDSKIEQYF.

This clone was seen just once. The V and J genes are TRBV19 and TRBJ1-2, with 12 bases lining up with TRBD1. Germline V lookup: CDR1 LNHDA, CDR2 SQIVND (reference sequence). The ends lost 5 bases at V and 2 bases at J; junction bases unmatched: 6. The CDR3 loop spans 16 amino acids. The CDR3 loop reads CASSSTGTGGNYGYTF. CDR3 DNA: TGTGCCAGTAGTTCTACCGGGACAGGGGGCAACTATGGCTACACCTTC.

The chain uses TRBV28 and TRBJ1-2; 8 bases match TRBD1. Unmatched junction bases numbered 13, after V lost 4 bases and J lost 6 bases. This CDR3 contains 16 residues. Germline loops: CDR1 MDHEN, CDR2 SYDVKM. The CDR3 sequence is CASSYRTGLDLDGYTF. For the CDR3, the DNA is TGTGCCAGCAGTTACCGGACAGGGCTGGATCTTGATGGCTACACCTTC.

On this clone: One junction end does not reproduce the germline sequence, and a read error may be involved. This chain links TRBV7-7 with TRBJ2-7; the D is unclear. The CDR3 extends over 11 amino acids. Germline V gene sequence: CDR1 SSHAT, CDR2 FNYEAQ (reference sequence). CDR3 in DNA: TGTGCTAGCAGCAAGAAGCACGAGCAGTACTTC. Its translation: CASSKKHEQYF.

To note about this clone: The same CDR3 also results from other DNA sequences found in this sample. The CDR3 protein is CATSRDDSGTYEQYF. The CDR3 DNA follows: TGTGCCACCAGCAGAGATGACTCAGGGACCTACGAGCAGTACTTC. The chain combines TRBV15 with TRBJ2-7; maybe TRBD1 (5 bases). CDR1 is LNHNV, CDR2 YYDKDF, per germline (reference sequence). Deletions cut 0 bases from V and 2 bases from J, with 11 bases between. CDR3 length: 15 amino acids.

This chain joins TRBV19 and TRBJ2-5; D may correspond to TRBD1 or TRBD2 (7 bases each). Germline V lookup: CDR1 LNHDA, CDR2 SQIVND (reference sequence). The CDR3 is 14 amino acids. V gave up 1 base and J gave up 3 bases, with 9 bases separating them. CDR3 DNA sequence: TGTGCCAGTAGTATAGCAGGGGGGGAAGAGACCCAGTACTTC. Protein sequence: CASSIAGGEETQYF.

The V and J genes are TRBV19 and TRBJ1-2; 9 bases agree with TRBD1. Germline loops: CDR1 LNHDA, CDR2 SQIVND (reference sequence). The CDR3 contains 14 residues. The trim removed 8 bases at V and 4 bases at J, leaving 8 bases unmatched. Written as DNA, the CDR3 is TGTGCCAGTTGCACAGGGGGCGTAAGCTATGGCTACACCTTC. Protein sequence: CASCTGGVSYGYTF. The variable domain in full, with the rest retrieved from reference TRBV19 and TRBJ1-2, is DGGITQSPKYLFRKEGQNVTLSCEQNLNHDAMYWYRQDPGQGLRLIYYSQIVNDFQKGDIAEGYSVSREKKESFPLTVTSAQKNPTAFYLCASCTGGVSYGYTFGSGTRLTVV.

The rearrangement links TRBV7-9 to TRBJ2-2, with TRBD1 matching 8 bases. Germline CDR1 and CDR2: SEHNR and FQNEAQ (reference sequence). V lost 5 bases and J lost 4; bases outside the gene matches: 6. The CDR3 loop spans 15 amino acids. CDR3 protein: CASSQSGGLTGELFF. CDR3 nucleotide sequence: TGTGCCAGCAGCCAGTCAGGGGGCCTCACCGGGGAGCTGTTTTTT.

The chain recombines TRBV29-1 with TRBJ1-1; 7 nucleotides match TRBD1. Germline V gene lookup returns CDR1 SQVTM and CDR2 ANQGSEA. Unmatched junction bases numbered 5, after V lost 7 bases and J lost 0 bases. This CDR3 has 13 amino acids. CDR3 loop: CSGTGQVNTEAFF. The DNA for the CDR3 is TGCAGCGGGACCGGACAGGTGAACACTGAAGCTTTCTTT.

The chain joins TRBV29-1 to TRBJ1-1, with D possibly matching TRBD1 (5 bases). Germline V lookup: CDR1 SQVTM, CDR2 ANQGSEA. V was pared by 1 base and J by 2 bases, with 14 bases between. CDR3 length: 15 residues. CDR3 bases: TGCAGCGTTGAAGGAGACATAGACAGTAACACTGAAGCTTTCTTT. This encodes CSVEGDIDSNTEAFF.

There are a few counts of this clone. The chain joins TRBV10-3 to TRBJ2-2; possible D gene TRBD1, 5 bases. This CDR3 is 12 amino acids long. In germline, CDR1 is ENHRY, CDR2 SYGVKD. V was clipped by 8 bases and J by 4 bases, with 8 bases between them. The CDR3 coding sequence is TGTGCCATCTCTGGGGCCACCGGGGAGCTGTTTTTT. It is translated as CAISGATGELFF.

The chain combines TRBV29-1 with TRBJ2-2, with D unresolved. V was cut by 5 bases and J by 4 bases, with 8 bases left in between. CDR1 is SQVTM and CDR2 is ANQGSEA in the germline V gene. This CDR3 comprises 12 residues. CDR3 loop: CSVQPTTGELFF. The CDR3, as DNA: TGCAGCGTTCAGCCGACCACCGGGGAGCTGTTTTTT.

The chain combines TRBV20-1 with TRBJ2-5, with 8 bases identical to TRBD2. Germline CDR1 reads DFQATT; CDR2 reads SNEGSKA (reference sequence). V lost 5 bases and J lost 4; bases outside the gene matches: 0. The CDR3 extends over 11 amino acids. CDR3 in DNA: TGCAGTGCTCGGGGGGGAGAGACCCAGTACTTC. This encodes CSARGGETQYF.